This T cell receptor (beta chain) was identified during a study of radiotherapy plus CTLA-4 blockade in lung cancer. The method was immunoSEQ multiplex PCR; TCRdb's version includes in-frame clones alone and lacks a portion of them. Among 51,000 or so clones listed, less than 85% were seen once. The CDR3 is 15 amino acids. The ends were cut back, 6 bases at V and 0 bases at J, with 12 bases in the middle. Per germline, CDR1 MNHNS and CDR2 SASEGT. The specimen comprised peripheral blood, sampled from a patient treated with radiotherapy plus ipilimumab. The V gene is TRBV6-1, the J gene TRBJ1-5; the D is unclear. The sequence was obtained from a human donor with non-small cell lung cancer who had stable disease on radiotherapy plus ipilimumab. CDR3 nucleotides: TGTGCCAGCAGGGAACAGCTATATAGCAATCAGCCCCAGCATTTT. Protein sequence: CASREQLYSNQPQHF.